The rows below give T cell receptor beta chains drawn from one sample of a study of human T cells and chemical hapten exposure. TCRdb reprocessed the RACE reads via MiXCR and lists one record per CDR3 protein. Of fewer than 70,000 distinct CDR3 sequences listed, about 10% are singletons. The source material was whole blood, sampled in connection with sensitization to the hapten diphenylcyclopropenone (DPC). These receptors all stem from a woman aged 45-65 years with alopecia areata. Some clones in this sample may be carry-over from other donors' samples. Each CDR3 is given with its conserved first and last residue. The order of the fields is D gene, clone size, J gene, V gene, CDR3 DNA, CDR3 protein. The D gene is left open where the match is weak. Where a row states a size, it is once, few, many or the class of an expanded clone; other rows omit it.

d_gene: TRBD1; abundance: .; j_gene: TRBJ1-1; v_gene: TRBV7-3; CDR3nt: TGTGCCAGCAGACGACAGGGGAACACTGAAGCTTTCTTT; CDR3aa: CASRRQGNTEAFF
d_gene: TRBD2; abundance: many; j_gene: TRBJ2-1; v_gene: TRBV6-1; CDR3nt: TGTGCCAGCAGTGAAGAGACTAGCGGGAGAGCTGAGCAGTTCTTC; CDR3aa: CASSEETSGRAEQFF
d_gene: .; abundance: few; j_gene: TRBJ1-1; v_gene: TRBV21-1; CDR3nt: TGTGCCAGCAGCGCAGGGGGGAGTACTGAAGCTTTCTTT; CDR3aa: CASSAGGSTEAFF
d_gene: TRBD1; abundance: few; j_gene: TRBJ2-2; v_gene: TRBV11-2; CDR3nt: TGTGCCAGCAGCCCGGGACAGGGGAAGGCCGGGGAGCTGTTTTTT; CDR3aa: CASSPGQGKAGELFF
d_gene: .; abundance: many; j_gene: TRBJ1-1; v_gene: TRBV6-6; CDR3nt: TGTGCCAGCAGTTATGGCGCCAGCGAAAACACTGAAGCTTTCTTT; CDR3aa: CASSYGASENTEAFF
d_gene: TRBD1; abundance: few; j_gene: TRBJ1-2; v_gene: TRBV2; CDR3nt: TGTGCCAGCAGCGCAACAGGGGGCCAGGGCTACACCTTC; CDR3aa: CASSATGGQGYTF
d_gene: .; abundance: many; j_gene: TRBJ1-6; v_gene: TRBV18; CDR3nt: TGTGCCAGCTCACCGGATACAGGGAAAAGCTCACCCCTCCACTTT; CDR3aa: CASSPDTGKSSPLHF
d_gene: TRBD2; abundance: few; j_gene: TRBJ2-1; v_gene: TRBV30; CDR3nt: TGTGCCTGGACCCTAGCGGGAGCATTCTACAATGAGCAGTTCTTC; CDR3aa: CAWTLAGAFYNEQFF
d_gene: .; abundance: few; j_gene: TRBJ1-1; v_gene: TRBV6-4; CDR3nt: TGTGCCAGCATCGGGGCAGGGGCTGAAGCTTTCTTT; CDR3aa: CASIGAGAEAFF
d_gene: .; abundance: few; j_gene: TRBJ2-1; v_gene: TRBV2; CDR3nt: TGTGCCAGCACCGAACTGGGGGGGGGCATGAATGAGCAGTTCTTC; CDR3aa: CASTELGGGMNEQFF
d_gene: .; abundance: .; j_gene: TRBJ1-6; v_gene: TRBV20-1; CDR3nt: TGCAGTGCTAGTGTGGGTAATTCACCCCTCCACTTT; CDR3aa: CSASVGNSPLHF
d_gene: .; abundance: .; j_gene: TRBJ1-1; v_gene: TRBV7-5; CDR3nt: .; CDR3aa: CISVPEALPAFF
d_gene: .; abundance: .; j_gene: TRBJ2-3; v_gene: TRBV2; CDR3nt: TGTGCCACCATCCAGGGTACGCAGTATTTT; CDR3aa: CATIQGTQYF
d_gene: .; abundance: few; j_gene: TRBJ1-5; v_gene: TRBV7-9; CDR3nt: TGTGCCAGCAGCTTCAGCGGCCGCAATCAGCCCCAGCATTTT; CDR3aa: CASSFSGRNQPQHF
d_gene: .; abundance: few; j_gene: TRBJ2-5; v_gene: TRBV7-9; CDR3nt: TGTGCCAGCAGCCCGCAGGAGAAAGAGACCCAGTACTTC; CDR3aa: CASSPQEKETQYF
d_gene: .; abundance: many; j_gene: TRBJ2-2; v_gene: TRBV20-1; CDR3nt: TGCAGTGCTACAAACACCGGGGAGCTGTTTTTT; CDR3aa: CSATNTGELFF
d_gene: .; abundance: .; j_gene: TRBJ2-3; v_gene: TRBV7-2; CDR3nt: TGTGCCAGCAGCTTTAGAGGTTCTAGGAGGGATTCCGATACGCAGTATTTT; CDR3aa: CASSFRGSRRDSDTQYF
d_gene: .; abundance: .; j_gene: TRBJ1-1; v_gene: TRBV6-6; CDR3nt: TGTGCCAGCAGCCACACTGGGGGTTGGGCTGAAGCTTTCTTT; CDR3aa: CASSHTGGWAEAFF
d_gene: TRBD1; abundance: .; j_gene: TRBJ2-2; v_gene: TRBV2; CDR3nt: TGTGCCAGCAGTGCGTCAGGACAGGGGGCTTCCGGGGAGCTGTTTTTT; CDR3aa: CASSASGQGASGELFF
d_gene: .; abundance: many; j_gene: TRBJ1-3; v_gene: TRBV30; CDR3nt: TGTGCCTGGAGTTACGGGAGGGCCCTGTCCGGAAACACCATATATTTT; CDR3aa: CAWSYGRALSGNTIYF
d_gene: TRBD2; abundance: .; j_gene: TRBJ2-1; v_gene: TRBV10-2; CDR3nt: TGCGCCAGCAGTGAGCGGGGGGGGCTAGCGGGGAACAATGAGCAGTTCTTC; CDR3aa: CASSERGGLAGNNEQFF
d_gene: .; abundance: many; j_gene: TRBJ2-5; v_gene: TRBV5-1; CDR3nt: TGCGCCAGCAGCTTGGACCCCGGCCAAGAGACCCAGTACTTC; CDR3aa: CASSLDPGQETQYF
d_gene: .; abundance: .; j_gene: TRBJ2-6; v_gene: TRBV6-1; CDR3nt: TGTGCCAGCATCCCAGCGGGCTCTGGGGCCAACGTCCTGACTTTC; CDR3aa: CASIPAGSGANVLTF
d_gene: .; abundance: few; j_gene: TRBJ1-1; v_gene: TRBV27; CDR3nt: TGTGCCAGCAGACCTGAGACAGGACCGAACACTGAAGCTTTCTTT; CDR3aa: CASRPETGPNTEAFF
d_gene: TRBD1; abundance: few; j_gene: TRBJ1-1; v_gene: TRBV12-3/TRBV12-4; CDR3nt: TGTGCCAGCAGTCGCCTTACAGGGGTGAACACTGAAGCTTTCTTT; CDR3aa: CASSRLTGVNTEAFF
d_gene: TRBD1; abundance: many; j_gene: TRBJ2-1; v_gene: TRBV5-4; CDR3nt: TGTGCCAGCAGCTGGGACAGGGTTAATGAGCAGTTCTTC; CDR3aa: CASSWDRVNEQFF
d_gene: TRBD2; abundance: few; j_gene: TRBJ2-1; v_gene: TRBV7-2; CDR3nt: TGTGCCAGTCTGGGCAGGGGACTAGCGGGGAATAATGAGCAGTTCTTC; CDR3aa: CASLGRGLAGNNEQFF
d_gene: .; abundance: .; j_gene: TRBJ2-7; v_gene: TRBV4-1; CDR3nt: TGCGCCAGCAGCCAAGAAGCCAGGGGGGGGTACGAGCAGTACTTC; CDR3aa: CASSQEARGGYEQYF
d_gene: .; abundance: many; j_gene: TRBJ1-3; v_gene: TRBV6-6; CDR3nt: TGTGCCACACAGGGTGGTGGAAACACCATATATTTT; CDR3aa: CATQGGGNTIYF
d_gene: .; abundance: few; j_gene: TRBJ1-5; v_gene: TRBV7-2; CDR3nt: TGTGCCAGCAGCCCAACGAGGGGGTATTTCCAGCCCCAGCATTTT; CDR3aa: CASSPTRGYFQPQHF
d_gene: .; abundance: once; j_gene: TRBJ2-5; v_gene: TRBV12-3/TRBV12-4; CDR3nt: TGTGCCAGCAGCCTCAGGACAGTAGTCTTGCAAGAGACCCAGTACTTC; CDR3aa: CASSLRTVVLQETQYF
d_gene: .; abundance: many; j_gene: TRBJ1-1; v_gene: TRBV29-1; CDR3nt: TGCAGCGCCCACCACATGAAGTCCACTGAAGCTTTCTTT; CDR3aa: CSAHHMKSTEAFF
d_gene: .; abundance: .; j_gene: TRBJ2-5; v_gene: TRBV5-6; CDR3nt: TGTGCCAGCAGCTTGGTGGGGCAGCAAGAGACCCAGTACTTC; CDR3aa: CASSLVGQQETQYF
d_gene: .; abundance: .; j_gene: TRBJ1-6; v_gene: TRBV28; CDR3nt: TGTGCCAGCCGCCAGGACCCCCGCTCCTATAATTCACCCCTCCACTTT; CDR3aa: CASRQDPRSYNSPLHF
d_gene: .; abundance: few; j_gene: TRBJ2-3; v_gene: TRBV7-2; CDR3nt: TGTGCCAGCAGCTCCGGAGCGTTGGGCACAGATACGCAGTATTTT; CDR3aa: CASSSGALGTDTQYF
d_gene: TRBD1; abundance: few; j_gene: TRBJ2-7; v_gene: TRBV5-1; CDR3nt: TGCGCCAGCAGCACGCGGACAGGGGGCATGGACGAGCAGTACTTC; CDR3aa: CASSTRTGGMDEQYF
d_gene: .; abundance: few; j_gene: TRBJ1-5; v_gene: TRBV15; CDR3nt: TGTGCCACCAGCAAGGGACGGTCCGCTCAGCCCCAGCATTTT; CDR3aa: CATSKGRSAQPQHF
d_gene: .; abundance: .; j_gene: TRBJ2-5; v_gene: TRBV2; CDR3nt: TGTGCCAGCAGGGGGGCCCGGGACCAGTACTTC; CDR3aa: CASRGARDQYF
d_gene: TRBD2; abundance: many; j_gene: TRBJ2-7; v_gene: TRBV18; CDR3nt: TGTGCCAGCTCACCGGGACTAGCGGGCGACTCCTACGAGCAGTACTTC; CDR3aa: CASSPGLAGDSYEQYF
d_gene: .; abundance: many; j_gene: TRBJ2-7; v_gene: TRBV7-9; CDR3nt: TGTGCCAGCAGCTTAGTAGGATCTGGACAACCCTACGAGCAGTACTTC; CDR3aa: CASSLVGSGQPYEQYF
d_gene: .; abundance: few; j_gene: TRBJ2-6; v_gene: TRBV3-1; CDR3nt: TGTGCCAGCAGCCAAGAAAGTGCAGGGTTAATCTCTGGGGCCAACGTCCTGACTTTC; CDR3aa: CASSQESAGLISGANVLTF
d_gene: .; abundance: .; j_gene: TRBJ1-3; v_gene: TRBV11-2; CDR3nt: TGTGCCAGCAGCTTAGATAGGGGGACTGGAAACACCATATATTTT; CDR3aa: CASSLDRGTGNTIYF
d_gene: .; abundance: many; j_gene: TRBJ1-4; v_gene: TRBV12-3/TRBV12-4; CDR3nt: TGTGCCAGCAGCCCGGACGGGGCAACTAATGAAAAACTGTTTTTT; CDR3aa: CASSPDGATNEKLFF
d_gene: TRBD2; abundance: .; j_gene: TRBJ2-5; v_gene: TRBV7-2; CDR3nt: TGTGCCAGCAACCTGCGGGAGGGACAAGAGACCCAGTACTTC; CDR3aa: CASNLREGQETQYF
d_gene: .; abundance: few; j_gene: TRBJ2-7; v_gene: TRBV5-1; CDR3nt: TGCGCCAGCAGCTTTCTAACGGGGGCGAGCTCCTACGAGCAGTACTTC; CDR3aa: CASSFLTGASSYEQYF
d_gene: .; abundance: .; j_gene: TRBJ1-6; v_gene: TRBV30; CDR3nt: TGTGCCTGGAGTATAAGCTCCTATAATTCACCCCTCCACTTT; CDR3aa: CAWSISSYNSPLHF
d_gene: .; abundance: many; j_gene: TRBJ2-4; v_gene: TRBV19; CDR3nt: TGTGCCAGTAGTATTTCGGGGGGCAGTGGGAGTGGAACCAAAAACATTCAGTACTTC; CDR3aa: CASSISGGSGSGTKNIQYF
d_gene: .; abundance: once; j_gene: TRBJ2-7; v_gene: TRBV29-1; CDR3nt: TGCAGCGTTCGAAATCATGCCAACGAGCAGTACTTC; CDR3aa: CSVRNHANEQYF